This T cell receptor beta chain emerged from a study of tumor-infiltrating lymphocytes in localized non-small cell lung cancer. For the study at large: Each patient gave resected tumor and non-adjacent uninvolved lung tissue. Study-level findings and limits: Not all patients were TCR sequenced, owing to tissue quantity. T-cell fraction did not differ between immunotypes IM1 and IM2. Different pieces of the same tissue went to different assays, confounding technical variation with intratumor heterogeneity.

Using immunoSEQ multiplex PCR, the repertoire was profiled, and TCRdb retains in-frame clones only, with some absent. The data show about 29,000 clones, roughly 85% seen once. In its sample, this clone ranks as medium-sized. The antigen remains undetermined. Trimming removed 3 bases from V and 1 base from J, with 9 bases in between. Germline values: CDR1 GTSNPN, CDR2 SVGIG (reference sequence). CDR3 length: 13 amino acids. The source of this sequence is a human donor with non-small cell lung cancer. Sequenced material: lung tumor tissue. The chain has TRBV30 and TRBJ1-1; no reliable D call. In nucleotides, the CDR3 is TGTGCCTGGAGCTACGCTTCGAACACTGAAGCTTTCTTT. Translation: CAWSYASNTEAFF. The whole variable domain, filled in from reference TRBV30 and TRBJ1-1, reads SQTIHQWPATLVQPVGSPLSLECTVEGTSNPNLYWYRQAAGRGLQLLFYSVGIGQISSEVPQNLSASRPQDRQFILSSKKLLLSDSGFYLCAWSYASNTEAFFGQGTRLTVV.